These 31 T cell receptor beta chains originate from one sample sequenced in a study of neoadjuvant anti-PD-1 for oral cavity cancer. TCRdb keeps only in-frame clones here, not all; method: immunoSEQ multiplex PCR. Seen here are 15,000 or so clones, 70% to 75% observed once, and the top ten hold approximately 2.9%. The material was PBMCs, obtained before nivolumab (anti-PD-1) treatment. The receptors were gathered from a person between 35 and 79 years old with oral cavity squamous cell carcinoma.

The CDR3 DNA follows: TGTGCCAGTAGTATAACCCTCATCCCTAGCACAGATACGCAGTATTTT. Protein sequence: CASSITLIPSTDTQYF. The chain couples TRBV19 to TRBJ2-3, with D unclear. Germline lookup yields CDR1 LNHDA and CDR2 SQIVND (reference sequence). Between the trimmed V and J ends, which lost 2 bases and 0 bases, there was a span of 12 bases. The CDR3 runs to 16 residues.

The genes are TRBV14 and TRBJ2-5; D assignment may be TRBD1 or TRBD2 (5 bases each). Germline V gene sequence: CDR1 SGHDN, CDR2 FVKESK. V lost 2 bases and J 2 bases, leaving 12 bases between the germline ends. The CDR3 is 15 amino acids. CDR3 DNA sequence: TGTGCCAGCAGCCAATGGGGACCGCTACAAGAGACCCAGTACTTC. Amino acid sequence: CASSQWGPLQETQYF.

This chain links TRBV4-1 with TRBJ1-1, with a weak D call TRBD1 (6 bases). The CDR3 consists of 14 residues. CDR1 and CDR2 (germline): MGHRA, YSYEKL. The V and J ends lost 1 base and 10 bases respectively, with 16 bases between them. Written as DNA, the CDR3 is TGCGCCAGCAGCCAAGCCAGGGGCTCCCCTTTAGCTTTCTTT. Translating gives CASSQARGSPLAFF.

The CDR3 coding sequence is TGTGCCAGCAGCTCAGGACTAGCGGGGGCCGGAGAGCAGTTCTTC. As protein: CASSSGLAGAGEQFF. The J gene is TRBJ2-1, the V gene TRBV7-9, with 13 nucleotides matching TRBD2. The CDR3 runs 15 residues. V dropped 4 bases and J dropped 10; count of bases not matched to a gene: 7. The germline V gene has CDR1 SEHNR and CDR2 FQNEAQ (reference sequence).

This clone was seen only a few times. This chain links TRBV4-1 with TRBJ1-6; D ambiguous. This CDR3 comprises 12 residues. Trimming shortened V by 3 bases and J by 12 bases, and 9 bases separated the two germline ends. Germline-derived CDR1 and CDR2 are MGHRA and YSYEKL. The CDR3 sequence: CASSHTGEPLHF. CDR3 nucleotide sequence: TGCGCCAGCAGCCACACCGGGGAACCCCTCCACTTT.

V gene TRBV6-1 combines with J gene TRBJ1-5; 12 bases are a match to TRBD1. The CDR3 consists of 13 residues. Germline lookup yields CDR1 MNHNS and CDR2 SASEGT. Trimming cost V 6 bases and J 6 bases; bases outside gene matches: 0. The CDR3 here is CASRGQGAQPQHF. In nucleotides, the CDR3 is TGTGCCAGCAGGGGACAGGGGGCTCAGCCCCAGCATTTT.

This chain links TRBV7-8 with TRBJ2-7, with 10 bases matching TRBD2. With V trimmed by 3 bases and J by 4 bases, 6 bases remained unmatched. Germline V gene data show CDR1 as SGHVS and CDR2 as FQNEAQ. This CDR3 contains 15 residues. This chain's CDR3 is CASSFRRLAGYEQYF. The CDR3 nucleotides read TGTGCCAGCAGCTTTCGGAGACTAGCGGGTTACGAGCAGTACTTC.

The J gene is TRBJ2-1, the V gene TRBV15, with D possibly being TRBD2 (6 bases). The germline gives CDR1 LNHNV, CDR2 YYDKDF (reference sequence). The CDR3 runs 14 residues. Trimming took 1 base from V and 3 from J, leaving 7 bases between them. The CDR3 loop is CATSRGGGYNEQFF. CDR3 nucleotide sequence: TGTGCCACCAGCAGAGGGGGAGGCTACAATGAGCAGTTCTTC.

V is TRBV29-1 and J is TRBJ2-5, with TRBD2 identical over 11 bases. The V gene's germline CDR1 is SQVTM and CDR2 ANQGSEA. The CDR3 contains 14 residues. J gave up 4 bases and V 4 bases, and 5 bases lay outside the gene matches. CDR3 DNA sequence: TGCAGCGTTGGGGTTAGCGGGAGGGGAGAGACCCAGTACTTC. Protein sequence: CSVGVSGRGETQYF.

The chain joins TRBV10-3 to TRBJ2-5; D is undetermined. The CDR3 runs 14 residues. V was cut by 0 bases and J by 1 base, with 6 bases left in between. The germline gives CDR1 ENHRY, CDR2 SYGVKD. The CDR3 sequence is CAISESLLQETQYF. In nucleotides, the CDR3 is TGTGCCATCAGTGAGTCGCTACTCCAAGAGACCCAGTACTTC.

The CDR3 nucleotides are TGCGCCAGCAGCTTGGATGCCGGAGAAGAGACCCAGTACTTC. Its protein is CASSLDAGEETQYF. This chain connects TRBV5-1 to TRBJ2-5; D unresolved. The CDR3 is 14 amino acids. Germline values: CDR1 SGHRS, CDR2 YFSETQ. V lost 0 bases and J lost 3, with 9 bases in between.

The rearrangement links TRBV7-2 to TRBJ1-2; 8 nucleotides line up with TRBD1. Germline CDR1 is SGHTA and CDR2 is FQGNSA. This CDR3 spans 16 amino acids. Trimming took 4 bases from V and 4 from J; bases not matched to a gene: 11. The CDR3 sequence: CASSSDRTGPTYGYTF. CDR3 coding DNA: TGTGCCAGCAGCTCCGACCGGACAGGGCCCACCTATGGCTACACCTTC. Drawing the rest from reference TRBV7-2 and TRBJ1-2, the complete variable domain is GAGVSQSPSNKVTEKGKDVELRCDPISGHTALYWYRQSLGQGLEFLIYFQGNSAPDKSGLPSDRFSAERTGGSVSTLTIQRTQQEDSAVYLCASSSDRTGPTYGYTFGSGTRLTVV.

J is TRBJ1-1 and V is TRBV6-5; D is possibly TRBD1 (5 bases). The CDR3 spans 13 residues. V lost 8 bases and J 6 bases, leaving 16 bases between the germline ends. From germline, CDR1 is MNHEY and CDR2 SVGAGI. DNA of the CDR3: TGTGCCAGCGCCATGGGGGGAGGAGCTGAAGCTTTCTTT. Protein sequence: CASAMGGGAEAFF.

This clone was counted between two and nine times. The chain's CDR3 is CASSGGLAGTLRGETQYF. The CDR3 DNA is TGTGCCAGCAGCGGGGGACTAGCGGGAACGTTGAGAGGAGAGACCCAGTACTTC. The V and J genes are TRBV13 and TRBJ2-5, with 13 bases that match TRBD2. The CDR3 covers 18 residues. Germline-derived CDR1 and CDR2 are PRHDT and FYEKMQ (reference sequence). V gave up 5 bases and J gave up 4 bases; unmatched junction bases: 13.

The CDR3 bases are TGCGCCAGCAGCTTGGGGCAGACAAGCTCCTACGAGCAGTACTTC. This translates into CASSLGQTSSYEQYF. The chain carries TRBV5-1 and TRBJ2-7; D is unclear. The ends were cut back, 0 bases at V and 0 bases at J, with 10 bases in the middle. The germline V gene encodes CDR1 SGHRS and CDR2 YFSETQ. The CDR3 covers 15 residues.

This chain links TRBV28 with TRBJ1-2; D remains unclear. CDR3 length: 16 residues. V lost 6 bases to trimming and J lost 4 bases, with 21 bases between them. The V gene's germline CDR1 is MDHEN and CDR2 SYDVKM. This CDR3 is CASRRTLRRRIYGYTF. CDR3 bases: TGTGCCAGCAGAAGGACCCTCCGACGGAGAATCTATGGCTACACCTTC.

A few counts support this clone. The rearrangement uses TRBV12-5 and TRBJ2-3; weak D call: TRBD2 (6 bases). CDR1 is LGHNT, CDR2 FRNRAP, per germline. The length of the CDR3 is 14 residues. V lost 6 bases and J 2 bases, leaving 12 bases between the germline ends. The chain's CDR3 is CASGTSGATDTQYF. The DNA of the CDR3 is TGTGCTAGTGGCACCTCGGGAGCCACAGATACGCAGTATTTT.

The rearrangement uses TRBV5-1 and TRBJ2-5; 12 bases agree with TRBD2. The CDR3 sequence is 15 residues long. V was clipped by 5 bases and J by 2 bases; unmatched bases: 4. Germline CDR1 is SGHRS and CDR2 is YFSETQ. The CDR3 is CASRRLAGAQETQYF. DNA of the CDR3: TGCGCCAGCAGAAGACTAGCGGGGGCGCAAGAGACCCAGTACTTC.

V is TRBV6-5 and J is TRBJ2-3; a possible D gene is TRBD2 (6 bases). Per germline, CDR1 MNHEY and CDR2 SVGAGI. This CDR3 is built from 13 residues. Trimming removed 10 bases at V and 1 base at J, with 12 bases between. CDR3 loop: CAIRRVGTDTQYF. As DNA, the CDR3 is TGTGCCATCCGGAGGGTTGGCACAGATACGCAGTATTTT.

The DNA of the CDR3 is TGTGCCAGCAGCTACGGGACTGGAGCCGAGCAGTACTTC. It specifies CASSYGTGAEQYF. The chain combines TRBV11-2 with TRBJ2-7; weak D call: TRBD2 (6 bases). Germline V gene lookup returns CDR1 SGHAT and CDR2 FQNNGV. CDR3 length: 13 amino acids. Trimming shortened V by 4 bases and J by 6 bases, and 13 bases separated the two germline ends.

The chain is built from TRBV9 and TRBJ2-7; maybe TRBD1 (5 bases). Trimming took 0 bases from V and 3 from J, leaving 13 bases between them. In germline, CDR1 is SGDLS, CDR2 YYNGEE. This CDR3 has 15 residues. CDR3 amino acids: CASSVVDDSFYEQYF. CDR3 nucleotides: TGTGCCAGCAGCGTAGTGGACGACAGCTTCTACGAGCAGTACTTC.

The chain carries TRBV6-1 and TRBJ2-3, with D perhaps being TRBD1 or TRBD2 (5 bases each). Trimming stripped 4 bases from V and 0 bases from J, with 20 bases between. Per the germline V gene, CDR1 is MNHNS and CDR2 is SASEGT. This CDR3 comprises 18 residues. In nucleotides, the CDR3 is TGTGCCAGCAGTGTTGATCTAGTGAGGGGAACTAGCACAGATACGCAGTATTTT. Its protein product is CASSVDLVRGTSTDTQYF.

This clone was counted only a few times. V and J are TRBV4-1 and TRBJ1-2; D may be TRBD1 (5 bases). The CDR3 runs 16 residues. V was trimmed by 0 bases and J by 2 bases, leaving 13 bases between them. Germline V gives CDR1 MGHRA, CDR2 YSYEKL. This chain's CDR3 is CASSQEEGRGNYGYTF. CDR3 DNA: TGCGCCAGCAGCCAAGAGGAGGGGCGGGGGAACTATGGCTACACCTTC.

This rearrangement joins TRBV29-1 to TRBJ2-7; 9 nucleotides agree with TRBD1. Germline V CDR1 and CDR2: SQVTM, ANQGSEA. V shed 7 bases and J 5 bases; nucleotides not matched to a gene: 6. This CDR3 is built from 12 residues. CDR3 protein: CSGSGTGHEQYF. The CDR3 region has the DNA TGCAGCGGATCCGGGACAGGGCACGAGCAGTACTTC.

This rearrangement joins TRBV6-5 to TRBJ1-6, with D unresolved. The V end was cut by 10 bases, the J end by 5 bases, with 18 bases between. Looked up from germline, CDR1 is MNHEY and CDR2 is SVGAGI. The CDR3 runs 15 residues. This chain's CDR3 is CATLMTFGHNSPLHF. The CDR3 region has the DNA TGTGCCACCCTAATGACGTTTGGCCATAATTCACCCCTCCACTTT.

This rearrangement joins TRBV9 to TRBJ1-1, with D possibly matching TRBD1 (6 bases). Trimming cost V 4 bases and J 5 bases, with 15 bases left between them. This CDR3 spans 14 amino acids. Germline loops: CDR1 SGDLS, CDR2 YYNGEE. The CDR3 reads CASSTGTTWTEAFF. Here the CDR3 DNA reads TGTGCCAGCAGCACAGGGACGACGTGGACTGAAGCTTTCTTT. The variable domain in full, with the rest retrieved from reference TRBV9 and TRBJ1-1, is DSGVTQTPKHLITATGQRVTLRCSPRSGDLSVYWYQQSLDQGLQFLIQYYNGEERAKGNILERFSAQQFPDLHSELNLSSLELGDSALYFCASSTGTTWTEAFFGQGTRLTVV.

In this sample, this clone turned up a few times. This chain links TRBV28 with TRBJ1-5; D unresolved. The CDR3 totals 15 residues. In germline, CDR1 is MDHEN, CDR2 SYDVKM. V lost 6 bases to trimming and J lost 5 bases, with 17 bases between them. The CDR3 loop reads CASSNPGIRDQPQHF. In nucleotides, the CDR3 is TGTGCCAGCAGCAACCCCGGGATTCGGGATCAGCCCCAGCATTTT.

This clone was seen only a few times. The chain employs TRBV5-4 and TRBJ2-1, with no clear D. Per germline, CDR1 SGHNT and CDR2 YYREEE (reference sequence). V lost 0 bases, J lost 2 bases, and 6 bases lay in between. This CDR3 contains 14 residues. The CDR3 reads CASSLATPYNEQFF. The DNA of the CDR3 is TGTGCCAGCAGCTTGGCCACACCCTACAATGAGCAGTTCTTC.

In this sample, this clone turned up once. The CDR3, as DNA: TGTGCCTGGAACCCTGGGCTTAACACCGGGGAGCTGTTTTTT. Its translation: CAWNPGLNTGELFF. V is TRBV30 and J is TRBJ2-2; D is uncertain. This CDR3 has 14 residues. Trimming left V 4 bases short and J 2 bases short, with 11 bases between. CDR1 and CDR2 from the germline V gene are GTSNPN and SVGIG (reference sequence).

This clone was counted a few times. This chain connects TRBV7-2 to TRBJ1-3, with a weak D call TRBD1 (5 bases). Per the germline V gene, CDR1 is SGHTA and CDR2 is FQGNSA. Trimming cost V 8 bases and J 0 bases, with 8 bases left between them. The CDR3 contains 13 residues. CDR3 region: CASRRDSGNTIYF. In DNA form, the CDR3 reads TGTGCCAGCCGCAGGGACTCTGGAAACACCATATATTTT.

The rearrangement links TRBV7-9 to TRBJ2-7, with 8 nucleotides matching TRBD2. Germline V gives CDR1 SEHNR, CDR2 FQNEAQ (reference sequence). The CDR3 extends over 16 amino acids. V lost 5 bases to trimming and J lost 5 bases; unmatched junction nucleotides: 14. The DNA of the CDR3 is TGTGCCAGCAGCACCTTCCGGGGGGGCAGGTACCACGAGCAGTACTTC. It is translated as CASSTFRGGRYHEQYF.